The 30 T cell receptor beta chains in this list originate from one sample, sequenced in a study of shared T cell receptors in the human thymus. The table came from immunoSEQ multiplex PCR; TCRdb's copy has only in-frame clones and leaves some out. Counted here are 720,000 or so clones, approximately 83% occurring once; the ten biggest clones make up around 0.0099%. The same sample was also used in a study of human thymus T cells.

The sample was thymocytes. The receptor set was obtained from a girl in the first two years of life with a congenital heart defect.

The chain joins TRBV19 to TRBJ2-2, with 9 bases matching TRBD2. The V segment lost 3 bases and the J segment 4 bases; nucleotides outside the gene matches: 6. The germline V gene encodes CDR1 LNHDA and CDR2 SQIVND (reference sequence). This CDR3 region has 16 residues. CDR3 nucleotide sequence: TGTGCCAGTAGTATCCGGCGGGGGGGATGCACCGGGGAGCTGTTTTTT. Translation: CASSIRRGGCTGELFF.

The chain combines TRBV19 with TRBJ1-2, with TRBD1 identical over 8 bases. Trimming removed 5 bases from V and 8 bases from J; junction bases left unmatched: 16. Germline CDR1 and CDR2: LNHDA and SQIVND (reference sequence). The CDR3 contains 16 residues. Here the CDR3 DNA reads TGTGCCAGTAGTTCCCGGGACAGGTCCCTCCTGGACGGCTACACCTTC. This codes for CASSSRDRSLLDGYTF.

V is TRBV7-4 and J is TRBJ1-1; D gene ambiguous. V was trimmed by 3 bases and J by 9 bases, leaving 23 bases between them. The CDR3 loop spans 16 amino acids. CDR1 and CDR2 (germline): SGHVT, SQSDAQ. This CDR3 is CASSFPSSGRGPQAFF. The CDR3 DNA follows: TGTGCCAGCAGCTTCCCCTCATCGGGCAGAGGGCCTCAAGCTTTCTTT.

The rearrangement joins TRBV12-5 to TRBJ2-1; D perhaps matches TRBD1 (6 bases). The V gene's germline CDR1 is LGHNT and CDR2 FRNRAP. The CDR3 runs 18 residues. V lost 6 bases, J lost 4 bases, and 25 bases lay in between. CDR3 protein: CASGLLHREQGRYNEQFF. CDR3 bases: TGTGCTAGTGGACTCCTTCACAGGGAGCAGGGTCGGTACAATGAGCAGTTCTTC.

The chain employs TRBV6-5 and TRBJ2-7; the D gene is possibly TRBD2 (5 bases). Trimming stripped 0 bases from V and 4 bases from J, with 13 bases between. The CDR3 has 15 residues. Germline CDR1 and CDR2: MNHEY and SVGAGI. CDR3 loop: CASSYSGEIEYEQYF. The CDR3 region has the DNA TGTGCCAGCAGTTACTCCGGGGAGATTGAGTACGAGCAGTACTTC.

The J gene is TRBJ1-4, the V gene TRBV27; 7 bases are shared with TRBD1. The CDR3 loop spans 15 amino acids. Germline V gene lookup returns CDR1 MNHEY and CDR2 SMNVEV (reference sequence). V shed 4 bases and J 7 bases; nucleotides not matched to a gene: 9. Written as DNA, the CDR3 is TGTGCCAGCAGTTCCGGGACAGAAGGACGTGAAAAACTGTTTTTT. This gives the protein CASSSGTEGREKLFF.

This clone appeared a single time. The chain recombines TRBV5-1 with TRBJ2-2; 9 bases are shared with TRBD1. This CDR3 has 16 amino acids. The germline V gene encodes CDR1 SGHRS and CDR2 YFSETQ. J lost 7 bases, V lost 4 bases, and 11 bases had no gene match. CDR3 residues: CASSQGTGRYHGELFF. CDR3 nucleotides: TGCGCCAGCAGCCAGGGGACAGGGCGATATCACGGGGAGCTGTTTTTT.

This clone occurred a few times. The J gene is TRBJ2-1, the V gene TRBV5-1; 7 nucleotides line up with TRBD1. Germline CDR1 SGHRS, CDR2 YFSETQ. V trimming: 0 bases; J trimming: 9 bases; junction bases outside the gene matches: 12. This CDR3 has 16 residues. CDR3 nucleotides: TGCGCCAGCAGCTTGGCCAGGGTAGGGGGCGAGGGTGAGCAGTTCTTC. As protein: CASSLARVGGEGEQFF.

The chain joins TRBV19 to TRBJ1-5, with a tentative D call TRBD1 (6 bases). The CDR3 is made up of 17 amino acids. Germline CDR1 reads LNHDA; CDR2 reads SQIVND (reference sequence). V gave up 4 bases and J gave up 0 bases, with 16 bases separating them. CDR3 sequence: CASSTQTGLNSNQPQHF. In DNA form, the CDR3 reads TGTGCCAGTAGTACGCAAACAGGGTTAAATAGCAATCAGCCCCAGCATTTT.

The J gene is TRBJ2-5, the V gene TRBV5-4; 7 bases are shared with TRBD1. Germline lookup yields CDR1 SGHNT and CDR2 YYREEE (reference sequence). The CDR3 is 19 amino acids. Unmatched junction bases numbered 18, after V lost 4 bases and J lost 0 bases. CDR3 in DNA: TGTGCCAGCAGCCCAGTCACCCGAAACACGACAGGGTACCAAGAGACCCAGTACTTC. It encodes CASSPVTRNTTGYQETQYF.

The chain employs TRBV4-1 and TRBJ2-5; TRBD2 matches 12 bases. In germline, CDR1 is MGHRA, CDR2 YSYEKL. The length of the CDR3 is 20 residues. V shed 0 bases and J 1 base; nucleotides not matched to a gene: 12. Written as DNA, the CDR3 is TGCGCCAGCAGCCAAGATTGGCCCCGACTAGCGGGGGTTGTCCAAGAGACCCAGTACTTC. This codes for CASSQDWPRLAGVVQETQYF.

V gene TRBV15 combines with J gene TRBJ2-7; possible D gene TRBD1, 6 bases. Germline V gives CDR1 LNHNV, CDR2 YYDKDF (reference sequence). V was pared by 2 bases and J by 0 bases, with 8 bases between. The CDR3 runs to 14 residues. CDR3 amino acids: CATSRRGFSYEQYF. CDR3 nucleotide sequence: TGTGCCACCAGCAGAAGGGGGTTCTCCTACGAGCAGTACTTC.

This clone was seen a single time. The gene calls are TRBV4-1 and TRBJ1-2, with 9 positions matching TRBD1. This CDR3 has 15 amino acids. The V gene's germline CDR1 is MGHRA and CDR2 YSYEKL. V shed 1 base, J shed 5 bases, and the junction held 5 bases outside the gene matches. CDR3 DNA sequence: TGCGCCAGCAGCCAAGGTCGGGACAGGGCTTATGGCTACACCTTC. Its protein is CASSQGRDRAYGYTF.

The chain has TRBV11-2 and TRBJ1-3; D gene ambiguous. The V and J ends lost 5 bases and 0 bases respectively, with 8 bases between them. This CDR3 has 14 amino acids. The V gene's germline CDR1 is SGHAT and CDR2 FQNNGV. The CDR3 spells CASSNKYSGNTIYF. Written as DNA, the CDR3 is TGTGCCAGCAGCAATAAATACTCTGGAAACACCATATATTTT.

V and J are TRBV6-1 and TRBJ1-2, with D possibly being TRBD1 (6 bases). V was shortened by 0 bases and J by 10 bases, with 12 bases between the two germline ends. Germline loops: CDR1 MNHNS, CDR2 SASEGT. This CDR3 has 13 amino acids. This CDR3 is CASSEAQGLAYTF. The CDR3 DNA sequence: TGTGCCAGCAGTGAAGCACAGGGTCTGGCCTACACCTTC.

This chain joins TRBV11-2 and TRBJ2-5; D might be TRBD2 (6 bases). Germline lookup yields CDR1 SGHAT and CDR2 FQNNGV. The CDR3 has 13 residues. V was cut by 5 bases and J by 7 bases, with 14 bases left in between. The CDR3 spells CASSPGLPRTQYF. Written as DNA, the CDR3 is TGTGCCAGCAGCCCAGGACTACCTAGGACCCAGTACTTC.

This clone was detected only a few times. The chain couples TRBV11-2 to TRBJ2-3; D remains ambiguous. CDR1 and CDR2 from the germline V gene are SGHAT and FQNNGV. The CDR3 totals 15 residues. The V end was cut by 0 bases, the J end by 4 bases, with 11 bases between. The CDR3 DNA is TGTGCCAGCAGCTTAGAGGAGCCCAAGGCAGATACGCAGTATTTT. Translation gives CASSLEEPKADTQYF.

The count of this clone is one. The chain is built from TRBV6-4 and TRBJ2-3, with 8 bases fitting TRBD2. This CDR3 spans 15 amino acids. Looked up from germline, CDR1 is MRHNA and CDR2 is SNTAGT. Trimming at V came to 0 bases and at J to 3 bases, leaving 2 bases not matched to a gene. CDR3 amino acids: CASSDSGLGTDTQYF. DNA of the CDR3: TGTGCCAGCAGTGACTCGGGACTAGGAACAGATACGCAGTATTTT.

V is TRBV14 and J is TRBJ2-1, with TRBD1 matching over 7 bases. The CDR3 length is 22 residues. Germline trimming cut 0 bases from V and 6 bases from J; bases unmatched to any gene: 26. Germline CDR1 reads SGHDN; CDR2 reads FVKESK. CDR3 coding DNA: TGTGCCAGCAGCCAAGAAATAAGGGGGCACTCGGGCCCAACGATGAAATGCAATGAGCAGTTCTTC. It specifies CASSQEIRGHSGPTMKCNEQFF.

This CDR3 reads CASRATELEQYF. Written as DNA, the CDR3 is TGTGCCAGCAGAGCGACAGAATTGGAGCAGTACTTC. The chain has TRBV2 and TRBJ2-7; a possible D gene is TRBD1 (5 bases). With 6 bases removed from V and 7 bases from J, the gap between germline ends came to 13 bases. Per the germline V gene, CDR1 is SNHLY and CDR2 is FYNNEI. This CDR3 comprises 12 residues. The whole variable domain, filled in from reference TRBV2 and TRBJ2-7, reads EPEVTQTPSHQVTQMGQEVILRCVPISNHLYFYWYRQILGQKVEFLVSFYNNEISEKSEIFDDQFSVERPDGSNFTLKIRSTKLEDSAMYFCASRATELEQYFGPGTRLTVT.

The chain has TRBV4-1 and TRBJ1-2; no definite D call. The CDR3 has 15 residues. The germline V and J ends were trimmed by 0 bases and 2 bases, with 10 bases remaining between them. Germline values: CDR1 MGHRA, CDR2 YSYEKL. The CDR3 reads CASSQETALNYGYTF. The CDR3 DNA reads as TGCGCCAGCAGCCAAGAAACAGCCCTAAACTATGGCTACACCTTC.

The rearrangement joins TRBV5-6 to TRBJ1-1; 8 positions match TRBD1. Per the germline V gene, CDR1 is SGHDT and CDR2 is YYEEEE. The CDR3 extends over 14 amino acids. J was trimmed by 7 bases and V by 7 bases; bases with no gene match: 12. CDR3 DNA sequence: TGTGCCAGCGGACCAAGACAGGGGATCGATGAAGCTTTCTTT. Translated: CASGPRQGIDEAFF.

This clone was counted once. The chain combines TRBV29-1 with TRBJ1-2; 9 bases line up with TRBD1. The V and J ends lost 3 bases and 7 bases, in that order; junction bases with no gene match: 9. Germline CDR1 SQVTM, CDR2 ANQGSEA. CDR3 length equals 14 residues. CDR3 loop: CSVELDRGGGGYTF. CDR3 bases: TGCAGCGTTGAGCTGGACAGGGGAGGTGGTGGCTACACCTTC. The complete variable domain, with remaining parts taken from reference TRBV29-1 and TRBJ1-2, reads SAVISQKPSRDICQRGTSLTIQCQVDSQVTMMFWYRQQPGQSLTLIATANQGSEATYESGFVIDKFPISRPNLTFSTLTVSNMSPEDSSIYLCSVELDRGGGGYTFGSGTRLTVV.

The rearrangement uses TRBV11-2 and TRBJ1-1; D is unresolved. There are 17 residues in the CDR3. Trimming took off 5 bases at V and 5 bases at J, with 24 bases between the two ends. Per the germline V gene, CDR1 is SGHAT and CDR2 is FQNNGV. The chain's CDR3 is CASSLRPPPGLSTEAFF. The CDR3, as DNA: TGTGCCAGCAGCCTCCGCCCCCCGCCGGGGTTAAGTACTGAAGCTTTCTTT. The entire variable domain, with the rest obtained from reference TRBV11-2 and TRBJ1-1, is as follows: EAGVAQSPRYKIIEKRQSVAFWCNPISGHATLYWYQQILGQGPKLLIQFQNNGVVDDSQLPKDRFSAERLKGVDSTLKIQPAKLEDSAVYLCASSLRPPPGLSTEAFFGQGTRLTVV.

The chain uses TRBV19 and TRBJ1-1; the match to TRBD1 covers 8 bases. CDR1 is LNHDA and CDR2 is SQIVND in the germline V gene (reference sequence). The CDR3 loop spans 15 amino acids. The trim removed 5 bases at V and 1 base at J, leaving 6 bases unmatched. The CDR3 DNA is TGTGCCAGTAGTCTGACAGGGGCGGGGAACACTGAAGCTTTCTTT. Translation: CASSLTGAGNTEAFF.

The chain employs TRBV2 and TRBJ2-3; 9 nucleotides line up with TRBD1. V was clipped by 1 base and J by 4 bases; unmatched bases: 9. The CDR3 runs to 17 residues. CDR1 SNHLY and CDR2 FYNNEI come from the germline V gene. For the CDR3, the DNA is TGTGCCAGCAGTGAAGAGTGGACAGGGGTGCCCCCAGATACGCAGTATTTT. This sequence encodes CASSEEWTGVPPDTQYF.

The chain links TRBV4-1 to TRBJ1-1; D not certain. Trimming took 0 bases from V and 10 from J, leaving 12 bases between them. The CDR3 runs to 13 residues. Germline V gene data show CDR1 as MGHRA and CDR2 as YSYEKL. CDR3 in DNA: TGCGCCAGCAGCCAAGATGCCCCCCCGGGAGCTTTCTTT. This sequence encodes CASSQDAPPGAFF.

V and J are TRBV27 and TRBJ2-1; TRBD1 matches 7 bases. Trimming cost V 5 bases and J 0 bases; bases outside gene matches: 13. Germline assignment: CDR1 MNHEY and CDR2 SMNVEV (reference sequence). The CDR3 loop spans 18 amino acids. The CDR3 region has the DNA TGTGCCAGCAGTCCGGCCGGGACAGCCTTTTTCTCCTACAATGAGCAGTTCTTC. Translated, it gives CASSPAGTAFFSYNEQFF.

Only one count was recorded for this clone. This sequence joins TRBV10-3 and TRBJ2-7, with 7 bases identical to TRBD1. Germline V gives CDR1 ENHRY, CDR2 SYGVKD. V shed 6 bases, J shed 2 bases, and the junction held 7 bases outside the gene matches. CDR3 length: 14 residues. CDR3 in DNA: TGTGCCATCAGGACAGGGCCGAGTCCCTACGAGCAGTACTTC. Translating gives CAIRTGPSPYEQYF.

CDR3 sequence: CASSTGGSNQPQHF. DNA of the CDR3: TGTGCCAGCAGTACGGGGGGGAGCAATCAGCCCCAGCATTTT. This sequence joins TRBV2 and TRBJ1-5, with a weak D call TRBD1 (5 bases). CDR1 SNHLY and CDR2 FYNNEI come from the germline V gene. This CDR3 contains 14 residues. Deletions cut 5 bases from V and 1 base from J, with 9 bases between.